Listed below are T cell receptor beta chains from one sample, sequenced in a study of T cells in Graves' hyperthyroidism and ophthalmopathy. TCRdb reanalysed the multiplex PCR reads using MiXCR and keeps one entry per CDR3 protein. Of hundreds of thousands of distinct CDR3 sequences in the sample, 45% were seen once. The sequencing sample was made of peripheral blood or thyroid tissue (not recorded which). The receptors stem from an adult man with Graves' disease, either hyperthyroidism or ophthalmopathy (not recorded which). The CDR3 runs from the conserved cysteine through the conserved F or W. The D gene is left open where the match is weak. Clone sizes are given selectively: once, few, many, or a class where the clone is expanded.

>TRBJ1-6|.|many|13|TRBV2
TGTGCCAGCCGAACAGGGTTGAATTCACCCCTCCACTTT
CASRTGLNSPLHF
>TRBJ2-7|TRBD2|.|17|TRBV6-1
TGTGCCAGCAGACCGGGACTAGCGGGACCTAGCTCCTACGAGCAGTACTTC
CASRPGLAGPSSYEQYF
>TRBJ2-5|.|many|13|TRBV29-1
TGCAGCGTTGAAGGAGGGATACAAGAGACCCAGTACTTC
CSVEGGIQETQYF
>TRBJ2-7|TRBD1|.|15|TRBV10-3
TGTGCCATCAGTGGCCCCTGGACAGGGACCTACGAGCAGTACTTC
CAISGPWTGTYEQYF
>TRBJ2-7|.|many|12|TRBV7-2
TGTGCCAGCAGCTTAGTGGAGTACGAGCAGTACTTC
CASSLVEYEQYF
>TRBJ2-5|TRBD2|.|13|TRBV12-3/TRBV12-4
TGTGCCAGCAGTTCCCCTAGCGGAAAGACCCAGTACTTC
CASSSPSGKTQYF
>TRBJ1-5|.|many|15|TRBV24-1
TGTGCCACCAGTGAGGGGACAATTAGCAATCAGCCCCAGCATTTT
CATSEGTISNQPQHF
>TRBJ2-5|TRBD1|.|14|TRBV12-3/TRBV12-4
TGTGCCAGCACCCTGACAGGGGGGCAAGAGACCCAGTACTTC
CASTLTGGQETQYF
>TRBJ1-1|TRBD1|many|14|TRBV29-1
TGCAGCGTTTTGACAGGGGGACTGAACACTGAAGCTTTCTTT
CSVLTGGLNTEAFF
>TRBJ1-3|.|.|16|TRBV6-5
TGTGCCAGCAGTTACTCGATGCCAGCCTCTGGAAACACCATATATTTT
CASSYSMPASGNTIYF
>TRBJ1-6|TRBD1|few|15|TRBV2
TGTGCCAGCAGAAGGATGACAGGGGGTGCTCCACCCCTCCACTTT
CASRRMTGGAPPLHF
>TRBJ1-2|.|.|13|TRBV7-8
TGTGCCAGCAGCTTAGACATGATGTATGGCTACACCTTC
CASSLDMMYGYTF
>TRBJ2-2|TRBD2|many|16|TRBV7-6
TGTGCCAGCAGCTCGGGACTAGCTGACAACACCGGGGAGCTGTTTTTT
CASSSGLADNTGELFF
>TRBJ1-1|.|.|13|TRBV29-1
TGCAGCGTCGGGACTAGCGGGAACACTGAAGCTTTCTTT
CSVGTSGNTEAFF
>TRBJ1-4|.|.|16|TRBV25-1
TGTGCCAGCAGTGACTCTACCGGGGACAATAATGAAAAACTGTTTTTT
CASSDSTGDNNEKLFF
>TRBJ1-1|.|.|12|TRBV29-1
TGCAGCCGGTCCGGGCCCAACACTGAAGCTTTCTTT
CSRSGPNTEAFF
>TRBJ1-2|.|few|14|TRBV4-1
TGCGCCAGCAGCCAAGACACAGGGAGTAGGGGCTACACCTTC
CASSQDTGSRGYTF
>TRBJ1-2|.|once|14|TRBV7-4
TGTGCCAGCAGCTTAGCGCCAGGGGCCTATGGCTACACCTTC
CASSLAPGAYGYTF
>TRBJ1-2|.|few|12|TRBV19
TGTGCCAGTAGTATTTATCCCGGTGGCTACACCTTC
CASSIYPGGYTF
>TRBJ1-4|TRBD1|many|15|TRBV5-1
TGCGCCAGCAGCTTTGAGGGGGCGTATGGTGAAAAACTGTTTTTT
CASSFEGAYGEKLFF
>TRBJ1-2|.|many|15|TRBV7-3
TGTGCCAGCAGCCCCCGCCCGACAGCTAACTATGGCTACACCTTC
CASSPRPTANYGYTF
>TRBJ2-7|.|many|15|TRBV7-8
TGTGCCAGCAGCTCCTGGGCTAAGGGGGTCGACGAGCAGTACTTC
CASSSWAKGVDEQYF
>TRBJ1-5|.|few|16|TRBV19
TGTGCCAGTAGTATAAGGTTCGGGGGGGGCAATCAGCCCCAGCATTTT
CASSIRFGGGNQPQHF
>TRBJ1-2|.|many|12|TRBV20-1
TGCAGTGCTAGAGATACAGCCTATGGCTACACCTTC
CSARDTAYGYTF
>TRBJ2-7|.|many|11|TRBV4-1
TGCGCCAGCAGCCAAGGACGCGAGCAGTACTTC
CASSQGREQYF
>TRBJ1-2|TRBD1|once|15|TRBV6-1
TGTGCCAGCAGCCTTTCGACAGGGGTAAACTATGGCTACACCTTC
CASSLSTGVNYGYTF
>TRBJ1-1|.|many|14|TRBV9
TGTGCCAGCAGCCTCAGCGGGGCGGGGACTGAAGCTTTCTTT
CASSLSGAGTEAFF
>TRBJ1-3|.|.|14|TRBV25-1
TGTGCCAGCAGTCCACGGACGTTGGGAAACACCATATATTTT
CASSPRTLGNTIYF
>TRBJ1-5|.|.|14|TRBV12-3/TRBV12-4
TGTGCCAGCAGTTCGGGATTTTTGAATCAGCCCCAGCATTTT
CASSSGFLNQPQHF
>TRBJ1-3|TRBD1|.|16|TRBV12-3/TRBV12-4
TGTGCCAGCAGTCTACCAGGGGGCCGGGTCGGAAACACCATATATTTT
CASSLPGGRVGNTIYF
>TRBJ1-1|.|many|14|TRBV15
TGTGCCACCAGCAGAGATCGGACAATCGATGAAGCTTTCTTT
CATSRDRTIDEAFF
>TRBJ2-5|.|.|14|TRBV11-2
TGTGCCAGCAGCTTAGAGGAGGGCACAGAGACCCAGTACTTC
CASSLEEGTETQYF
>TRBJ2-7|TRBD2|.|13|TRBV20-1
TGCAGTGCTAGTAAAGCGGGACCATACGAGCAGTACTTC
CSASKAGPYEQYF
>TRBJ1-2|TRBD1|many|13|TRBV12-3/TRBV12-4
TGTGCCAGCAGTTTTCCGGGACAGTATGGCTACACCTTC
CASSFPGQYGYTF
>TRBJ1-5|TRBD1|many|15|TRBV19
TGTGCCAGTAGGATGGACAGGGGGCCGAGGCAGCCCCAGCATTTT
CASRMDRGPRQPQHF
>TRBJ2-3|.|.|13|TRBV2
TGTGCCAGCAGTCGGGACAGCACAGATACGCAGTATTTT
CASSRDSTDTQYF
>TRBJ1-4|.|.|14|TRBV19
TGTGCCAGTAGCCTGGTCGGTTGGAGTGAAAAACTGTTTTTT
CASSLVGWSEKLFF
>TRBJ2-2|.|.|11|TRBV7-2
TGTGCCAGCAGCTTAGGCTGGGAGCTGTTTTTT
CASSLGWELFF
>TRBJ1-1|.|.|14|TRBV19
TGTGCCAGTAGTCCCCTAACGGGGGACATTGAAGCTTTCTTT
CASSPLTGDIEAFF
>TRBJ2-7|TRBD2|.|18|TRBV7-9
TGTGCCAGCAGCCCCCGTTTGGCTAGCGGGGGGATGACCTACGAGCAGTACTTC
CASSPRLASGGMTYEQYF
>TRBJ2-5|TRBD2|.|15|TRBV20-1
TGCAGTGCTCCATGGGGGACTAGCTGGATGGAGACCCAGTACTTC
CSAPWGTSWMETQYF
>TRBJ1-1|TRBD1|.|13|TRBV7-6
TGTGTCAGCAGCAGTCAGGGGGACACTGAAGCTTTCTTT
CVSSSQGDTEAFF
>TRBJ2-7|TRBD2|.|15|TRBV20-1
TGCAGTGCTTTCGGACTAGCGGGGGGATCCTACGAGCAGTACTTC
CSAFGLAGGSYEQYF
>TRBJ2-7|.|few|14|TRBV10-3
TGTGCCACTATAGCAGGGAACCCGTTCTACGAGCAGTACTTC
CATIAGNPFYEQYF
>TRBJ2-2|.|.|14|TRBV9
TGTGCCAGCAGCCCCCTTAGTAGCACCGGGGAGCTGTTTTTT
CASSPLSSTGELFF
>TRBJ1-2|TRBD1|.|15|TRBV12-3/TRBV12-4
TGTGCCAGCAGCTCTCAACAGGGGGCTAACTATGGCTACACCTTC
CASSSQQGANYGYTF
>TRBJ2-2|.|.|14|TRBV6-1
TGTACAAATAGGGGGGAAGGGGACACCGGGGAGCTGTTTTTT
CTNRGEGDTGELFF
>TRBJ2-3|.|.|13|TRBV24-1
TGTGCCACCAGTGGTCCGGACAGAGATACGCAGTATTTT
CATSGPDRDTQYF
>TRBJ1-5|.|.|19|TRBV25-1
TGTGCCAGCAGTGAACCCCGTAAACGACGGGTGGTTGACGATCAGCCCCAGCATTTT
CASSEPRKRRVVDDQPQHF
>TRBJ1-5|TRBD1|.|16|TRBV20-1
TGCAGTGCTAGAGATACGACAGGGGGCGCCGATCAGCCCCAGCATTTT
CSARDTTGGADQPQHF
>TRBJ1-6|.|many|15|TRBV15
TGTGCCACCAGCAACCGGGCCGTCTATAATTCACCCCTCCACTTT
CATSNRAVYNSPLHF
>TRBJ1-2|.|many|12|TRBV7-8
TGTGCCAGCAGCTTAGAGGGGGAAGGCTACACCTTC
CASSLEGEGYTF
>TRBJ1-2|.|many|16|TRBV7-6
TGTGCCAGCAGCTTAGCGGTGGCCGGGGGGATCTATGGCTACACCTTC
CASSLAVAGGIYGYTF
>TRBJ1-6|.|.|14|TRBV28
TGTGCCAGCAGTGAACCGGGGGGTTATTCACCCCTCCACTTT
CASSEPGGYSPLHF